Given below is one T cell receptor (beta chain) in context. This clone has more than one count but fewer than ten. Its antigen target is currently unknown. No much larger clone is present one base from it, and per-base qualities are unavailable. These data are taken from a study of blood T cell repertoires in COVID-19 (TCRdb year 2020). Background for the entire study: Collaborator samples came from the United States, Italy and Spain and covered acute and convalescent phases of COVID-19. The repertoires were released in a freely available public database meant as a resource for research on the immune response to SARS-CoV-2. Where available, HLA class I and class II types were obtained from metadata supplied by the sample provider rather than from assay-based typing. Sample metadata almost always included a de-identified subject ID, COVID-19 status, age in years and sex. The dataset comprised deeply sampled blood TCRbeta repertoires from subjects exposed to, actively infected with, or recovered from COVID-19. The prospective study material was composed of cDNA or gDNA derived from T cells, B-cell-depleted T cells, or PBMCs. The samples were drawn from the first 160 participants of the ongoing ImmuneRACE study and from 1,254 subjects provided by 6 global collaborators. Here is what the overall study found, with its caveats: How much clinical and demographic metadata was included differed by source and by participant, and the metadata was provided uncurated.

The germline V gene encodes CDR1 SEHNR and CDR2 FQNEAQ (reference sequence). Including the terminal cysteine and phenylalanine, the CDR3 comprises 15 residues. The kept DNA is CDR3 alone, 45 bases in frame from the first base. The trim is 7 bases for V and 0 bases for J, with a gap of 10 bases between the germline ends. The immunoSEQ Assay, a bias-controlled multiplex PCR, was used to amplify TCRbeta CDR3 regions from genomic DNA. In the original analysis: Nucleated cell counts per sample were estimated from amplification of reference gene primers within the assay. To quantify the absolute abundance of each unique TCRbeta CDR3 rearrangement, sequence reads were collapsed and filtered. For each sample, productive Simpson clonality was calculated by taking the square root of Simpson's diversity index across productive rearrangements. This immuneACCESS table, as held by TCRdb, lists in-frame sequences with V and J called but not all clones. Of the missing ones, under half trace to an unresolved V gene in checked studies; the others have no known cause. V, J and clone size reflect that table, while D and trimming were determined from the DNA. This sample gives about 140,000 clones in total; roughly 81% of them show up just once. The ten largest clones take up roughly 10% of the sample.

Collaborating institutions collected whole blood in K2EDTA tubes following their own protocols. For TCRbeta analysis, collaborators shipped samples as frozen whole blood, isolated PBMCs, or DNA extracted from either of those sample types. The sequenced material came from peripheral blood. This TCR came from a woman aged 50 to 60 with active or convalescent COVID-19. This chain joins TRBV7-9 to TRBJ2-6; the D gene is perhaps TRBD1, from 5 matching bases. The CDR3 reads CASTNRNSGANVLTF. DNA sequence: TGTGCCAGCACCAACAGGAACTCTGGGGCCAACGTCCTGACTTTC.